These 15 T cell receptor beta chains share one sample of origin, sequenced in a study of blood T cell repertoires in COVID-19. Sequenced by immunoSEQ multiplex PCR; TCRdb stores in-frame clones only, minus some. Of some 130,000 clones in the sample, about four fifths were seen once. The sample taken for sequencing was peripheral blood. The origin of the receptors is a woman in her sixties or seventies with active or convalescent COVID-19.

In this sample, this clone turned up once. The rearrangement uses TRBV15 and TRBJ2-3; TRBD1 agrees at 7 bases. This CDR3 comprises 15 residues. Germline loops: CDR1 LNHNV, CDR2 YYDKDF (reference sequence). The V gene end was trimmed by 0 bases and the J gene end by 4 bases; junction bases not matched to a gene: 4. The CDR3 loop is CATSRDPQGADTQYF. The CDR3 DNA sequence: TGTGCCACCAGCAGAGATCCGCAGGGGGCAGATACGCAGTATTTT.

V and J are TRBV10-3 and TRBJ1-2; D is unresolved. The germline V gene has CDR1 ENHRY and CDR2 SYGVKD. Trimming removed 3 bases from V and 5 bases from J, with 7 bases in between. This CDR3 has 12 residues. The CDR3 DNA reads as TGTGCCATCAGTGATGGAGATTATGGCTACACCTTC. It encodes CAISDGDYGYTF.

This clone was seen only once. The V call is TRBV5-1, the J call TRBJ2-6; 12 nucleotides agree with TRBD1. This CDR3 contains 18 residues. V was clipped by 5 bases and J by 3 bases; unmatched bases: 9. CDR1 is SGHRS, CDR2 YFSETQ, per germline. For the CDR3, the DNA is TGCGCCAGCAGATCCGGGACAGGGGGCTTCGGTGGGGCCAACGTCCTGACTTTC. As protein: CASRSGTGGFGGANVLTF.

This chain links TRBV4-2 with TRBJ1-5; TRBD1 might be the D (6 bases). Looked up from germline, CDR1 is LGHNA and CDR2 is YNFKEQ. This CDR3 contains 15 residues. V was pared by 1 base and J by 6 bases, with 13 bases between. CDR3 region: CASSQVEQGSQPQHF. The DNA of the CDR3 is TGTGCCAGCAGCCAAGTGGAACAGGGATCTCAGCCCCAGCATTTT.

The chain carries TRBV9 and TRBJ1-2; maybe TRBD1 (6 bases). The ends were cut back, 4 bases at V and 2 bases at J, with 9 bases in the middle. Per the germline V gene, CDR1 is SGDLS and CDR2 is YYNGEE. CDR3 length: 13 amino acids. The CDR3 is CASSSGQNYGYTF. The CDR3 DNA reads TGTGCCAGCAGCTCCGGACAGAACTATGGCTACACCTTC.

The genes are TRBV4-2 and TRBJ1-2, with 9 bases matching TRBD1. Germline-derived CDR1 and CDR2 are LGHNA and YNFKEQ. Germline trimming cut 3 bases from V and 5 bases from J; bases unmatched to any gene: 19. There are 19 residues in the CDR3. The CDR3 coding sequence is TGTGCCAGCAGCCACGTTACAACAGGGGGCGCTGGGGGAACTTATGGCTACACCTTC. Translating gives CASSHVTTGGAGGTYGYTF.

This rearrangement joins TRBV9 to TRBJ1-1; no definite D call. V was cut by 0 bases and J by 11 bases, with 14 bases left in between. This CDR3 spans 13 amino acids. Germline CDR1 reads SGDLS; CDR2 reads YYNGEE. CDR3 DNA: TGTGCCAGCAGCGTAGATAGCAAGAAAATGGCTTTCTTT. Protein product: CASSVDSKKMAFF. Filled out from reference TRBV9 and TRBJ1-1, the complete variable domain reads DSGVTQTPKHLITATGQRVTLRCSPRSGDLSVYWYQQSLDQGLQFLIQYYNGEERAKGNILERFSAQQFPDLHSELNLSSLELGDSALYFCASSVDSKKMAFFGQGTRLTVV.

The genes are TRBV28 and TRBJ1-3; no definite D call. There are 12 residues in the CDR3. Germline V lookup: CDR1 MDHEN, CDR2 SYDVKM. V lost 2 bases, J lost 10 bases, and 9 bases lay in between. The CDR3 is CASSLVEGTIYF. CDR3 bases: TGTGCCAGCAGTTTAGTAGAGGGAACCATATATTTT. Drawing the rest from reference TRBV28 and TRBJ1-3, the complete variable domain is DVKVTQSSRYLVKRTGEKVFLECVQDMDHENMFWYRQDPGLGLRLIYFSYDVKMKEKGDIPEGYSVSREKKERFSLILESASTNQTSMYLCASSLVEGTIYFGEGSWLTVV.

This clone has more than one count but fewer than ten. The rearrangement uses TRBV5-1 and TRBJ2-7; 15 bases match TRBD2. Germline V gene lookup returns CDR1 SGHRS and CDR2 YFSETQ. The CDR3 consists of 14 residues. The junction had 3 bases not matched to a gene; V was cut back by 4 bases and J by 7 bases. The CDR3 loop reads CASSGTSGRFEQYF. CDR3 coding DNA: TGCGCCAGCAGCGGGACTAGCGGGAGGTTTGAGCAGTACTTC.

The chain has TRBV6-1 and TRBJ1-1, with D perhaps TRBD1 (5 bases). The CDR3 extends over 14 amino acids. The ends were cut back, 0 bases at V and 5 bases at J, with 10 bases in the middle. From germline, CDR1 is MNHNS and CDR2 SASEGT. In DNA, the CDR3 is TGTGCCAGCAGTGAAGCGCTTGGGGCTACTGAAGCTTTCTTT. It translates to CASSEALGATEAFF.

This chain connects TRBV11-2 to TRBJ1-2, with a possible D match to TRBD1 (5 bases). This CDR3 has 13 amino acids. The germline gives CDR1 SGHAT, CDR2 FQNNGV. Trimming removed 3 bases at V and 4 bases at J, with 9 bases between. As DNA, the CDR3 is TGTGCCAGCAGCTTTGGGGGGGGCTATGGCTACACCTTC. Translation gives CASSFGGGYGYTF.

A few counts support this clone. V is TRBV5-4 and J is TRBJ1-1; 11 bases match TRBD1. The CDR3 totals 12 residues. The ends lost 4 bases at V and 11 bases at J; junction bases unmatched: 4. Germline V gives CDR1 SGHNT, CDR2 YYREEE (reference sequence). The CDR3 region is CASSGQGAIAFF. The CDR3 DNA reads TGTGCCAGCAGCGGACAGGGGGCTATCGCTTTCTTT.

The V gene is TRBV7-2, the J gene TRBJ1-3; D is undetermined. CDR3 length: 12 residues. Germline lookup yields CDR1 SGHTA and CDR2 FQGNSA. The germline V and J ends were trimmed by 4 bases and 7 bases, with 8 bases remaining between them. The CDR3 is CASSSPANTIYF. In nucleotides, the CDR3 is TGTGCCAGCAGCTCCCCTGCGAACACCATATATTTT.

This chain joins TRBV7-9 and TRBJ2-5, with D possibly matching TRBD1 (7 bases). CDR3 length: 14 amino acids. Trimming took off 6 bases at V and 5 bases at J, with 16 bases between the two ends. Germline V gene data show CDR1 as SEHNR and CDR2 as FQNEAQ (reference sequence). CDR3 loop: CASRYDRAGETQYF. The CDR3 bases are TGTGCCAGCAGATATGACAGGGCGGGGGAGACCCAGTACTTC. Complete variable domain (other parts from reference TRBV7-9 and TRBJ2-5): DTGVSQNPRHKITKRGQNVTFRCDPISEHNRLYWYRQTLGQGPEFLTYFQNEAQLEKSRLLSDRFSAERPKGSFSTLEIQRTEQGDSAMYLCASRYDRAGETQYFGPGTRLLVL.

In its sample, this clone was seen once. The chain employs TRBV5-1 and TRBJ2-3; 7 bases match TRBD2. The CDR3 has 16 residues. Trimming cost V 0 bases and J 0 bases; bases outside gene matches: 4. Per the germline V gene, CDR1 is SGHRS and CDR2 is YFSETQ. The CDR3 region has the DNA TGCGCCAGCAGCTTGGTCGGAGCGGGAAGCACAGATACGCAGTATTTT. Translated, it gives CASSLVGAGSTDTQYF.